These 29 T cell receptor beta chains share one sample of origin, sequenced in a study of CD8 T cells in ankylosing spondylitis. Study findings and constraints: It appeared that ankylosing spondylitis blood was characterized by a TCR beta motif of eight highly homologous variants.

TCRdb redid the calling of the 5' RACE reads with MiXCR, one entry per CDR3 protein. Of approximately 540,000 distinct CDR3 sequences listed, roughly 12% are singletons. For these receptors, no antigen is known. Sequenced sample: blood, either unsorted or a sorted T cell fraction (not recorded which). These receptors were obtained from a male donor with ankylosing spondylitis.

This clonotype was seen ten or more times. The CDR3 here is CATKAEGRETQYF. The DNA of the CDR3 is TGTGCCACAAAAGCGGAGGGCAGGGAGACCCAGTACTTC. The genes are TRBV10-3 and TRBJ2-5, with D tentatively TRBD2 (6 bases). The V gene's germline CDR1 is ENHRY and CDR2 SYGVKD. The length of the CDR3 is 13 residues. The V gene lost 10 bases and the J gene lost 5 bases, with 17 bases spanning the gap.

This clonotype was detected ten times or more. The J gene is TRBJ2-3, the V gene TRBV4-2; 10 bases match TRBD2. V lost 0 bases to trimming and J lost 4 bases; unmatched junction nucleotides: 1. This CDR3 has 15 residues. Germline loops: CDR1 LGHNA, CDR2 YNFKEQ. CDR3 sequence reads: CASSQETSGSDTQYF. DNA for the CDR3: TGTGCCAGCAGCCAAGAGACTAGCGGGTCAGATACGCAGTATTTT.

The genes are TRBV3-1 and TRBJ2-5, with TRBD2 matching 10 bases. The CDR3 loop spans 17 amino acids. Germline CDR1 LGHDT, CDR2 YNNKEL (reference sequence). V lost 1 base and J lost 5; bases outside the gene matches: 10. CDR3 residues: CASSQGFSSGSRETQYF. The CDR3 region has the DNA TGTGCCAGCAGCCAAGGTTTTTCTAGCGGGAGCAGGGAGACCCAGTACTTC.

This clonotype appeared a few times. The genes are TRBV5-5 and TRBJ2-5; 8 bases are shared with TRBD2. CDR3 length: 14 amino acids. V trimming: 2 bases; J trimming: 3 bases; junction bases outside the gene matches: 3. Germline V CDR1 and CDR2: SGHKS, YYEKEE (reference sequence). The CDR3 DNA follows: TGTGCCAGCAGCTTCGGGGGGGCAGAAGAGACCCAGTACTTC. Amino acid sequence: CASSFGGAEETQYF.

This clonotype came up a few times. V usage is TRBV3-1 and J usage is TRBJ2-3, with D uncertain. V was clipped by 1 base and J by 2 bases, with 10 bases between them. This CDR3 is 15 amino acids long. The germline gives CDR1 LGHDT, CDR2 YNNKEL (reference sequence). CDR3 sequence: CASSQGPTLTDTQYF. CDR3 bases: TGTGCCAGCAGCCAAGGACCGACTCTCACAGATACGCAGTATTTT.

The chain links TRBV19 to TRBJ1-1; no firm D call. Trimming shortened V by 8 bases and J by 11 bases, and 15 bases separated the two germline ends. Germline lookup yields CDR1 LNHDA and CDR2 SQIVND (reference sequence). This CDR3 has 11 amino acids. The CDR3 here is CASSDWGQAFF. For the CDR3, the DNA is TGTGCCAGTTCCGACTGGGGTCAGGCTTTCTTT.

This clonotype was observed a few times. V usage is TRBV12-3 or TRBV12-4 and J usage is TRBJ2-2, with TRBD1 identical over 8 bases. J lost 6 bases, V lost 7 bases, and 4 bases had no gene match. The CDR3 contains 13 residues. CDR3: CASNIQGAGELFF. CDR3 sequence (DNA): TGTGCCAGCAACATACAGGGGGCCGGGGAGCTGTTTTTT.

This clonotype turned up a few times. The gene calls are TRBV12-3 or TRBV12-4 and TRBJ2-6, with D unclear. Trimming pared 3 bases from V and 0 bases from J, leaving 9 bases between. The CDR3 has 16 amino acids. The DNA for the CDR3 is TGTGCCAGCAGTTTTTCCAGGCCCTCTGGGGCCAACGTCCTGACTTTC. Amino acid sequence: CASSFSRPSGANVLTF.

This chain connects TRBV11-2 to TRBJ2-3, with 8 nucleotides matching TRBD2. V lost 2 bases to trimming and J lost 4 bases; unmatched junction nucleotides: 17. Germline V gene lookup returns CDR1 SGHAT and CDR2 FQNNGV. The CDR3 spans 19 residues. The CDR3 here is CASSLYRLAGSSRSDTQYF. CDR3 sequence (DNA): TGTGCCAGCAGCTTATATAGGTTAGCGGGAAGTTCCCGATCAGATACGCAGTATTTT.

The sample holds many counts of this clonotype. This sequence joins TRBV7-2 and TRBJ2-5; D gene uncertain. Per germline, CDR1 SGHTA and CDR2 FQGNSA. The CDR3 is 14 residues long. Trimming took off 0 bases at V and 3 bases at J, with 8 bases between the two ends. The CDR3 DNA follows: TGTGCCAGCAGCTTAGCTGCGACGGAAGAGACCCAGTACTTC. Translating it yields CASSLAATEETQYF.

This clonotype occurred many times. The V and J genes are TRBV12-3 or TRBV12-4 and TRBJ2-1; the match to TRBD2 covers 8 bases. CDR3 length: 15 residues. Unmatched junction bases numbered 9, after V lost 3 bases and J lost 8 bases. The CDR3: CASSFLDSGAYEQFF. The CDR3 nucleotides are TGTGCCAGCAGTTTCCTCGATAGCGGGGCTTATGAGCAGTTCTTC.

This chain joins TRBV5-1 and TRBJ2-7; D is uncertain. Trimming took 4 bases from V and 5 from J, leaving 7 bases between them. This CDR3 comprises 11 residues. CDR1 is SGHRS and CDR2 is YFSETQ in the germline V gene. CDR3 sequence (DNA): TGCGCCAGCAGCCCAGGCCACGAGCAGTACTTC. It yields the protein CASSPGHEQYF.

There are a few counts of this clonotype. This rearrangement joins TRBV27 to TRBJ2-3; 7 nucleotides line up with TRBD1. CDR3 length equals 16 residues. V lost 1 base, J lost 5 bases, and 9 bases stayed unmatched. The germline CDR1 and CDR2 sequences are MNHEY and SMNVEV (reference sequence). The CDR3 nucleotides are TGTGCCAGCAGTTTATTAGGGACAGATGGGGGAGATACGCAGTATTTT. This sequence encodes CASSLLGTDGGDTQYF.

The chain has TRBV2 and TRBJ2-5; 7 bases map to TRBD1. The CDR3 length is 14 residues. The germline V gene has CDR1 SNHLY and CDR2 FYNNEI. Germline trimming cut 7 bases from V and 4 bases from J; bases unmatched to any gene: 9. CDR3 protein: CASTQAHRGETQYF. CDR3 sequence (DNA): TGTGCCAGCACCCAAGCCCACAGGGGAGAGACCCAGTACTTC.

This clonotype was picked up a small number of times. V and J are TRBV7-9 and TRBJ1-4; TRBD1 is a possible D gene (6 bases). Per the germline V gene, CDR1 is SEHNR and CDR2 is FQNEAQ (reference sequence). V lost 5 bases and J lost 0, with 13 bases in between. The CDR3 contains 16 residues. The CDR3 sequence: CASSGGPSATNEKLFF. Here the CDR3 DNA reads TGTGCCAGCAGCGGGGGGCCCTCGGCAACTAATGAAAAACTGTTTTTT.

The V and J genes are TRBV7-8 and TRBJ1-5, with D maybe TRBD1 (5 bases). This CDR3 has 16 residues. V gave up 5 bases and J gave up 2 bases, with 16 bases separating them. The germline V gene has CDR1 SGHVS and CDR2 FQNEAQ. Here the CDR3 reads CASSPQRGMGNQPQHF. The CDR3 DNA is TGTGCCAGCAGCCCCCAAAGGGGCATGGGCAATCAGCCCCAGCATTTT.

This rearrangement joins TRBV24-1 to TRBJ1-2, with D unresolved. V shed 2 bases and J shed 1 base, with 10 bases lying between them. CDR1 and CDR2 from the germline V gene are KGHDR and SFDVKD. This CDR3 has 15 amino acids. CDR3 DNA: TGTGCCACCAGTGATTCCAAGACAAATAACTATGGCTACACCTTC. It codes for CATSDSKTNNYGYTF.

The chain carries TRBV10-3 and TRBJ2-1; weak D call: TRBD1 (5 bases). Germline-derived CDR1 and CDR2 are ENHRY and SYGVKD. Trimming left V 0 bases short and J 4 bases short, with 7 bases between. This CDR3 region has 14 residues. CDR3 sequence reads: CAISESQGYNEQFF. In DNA form, the CDR3 reads TGTGCCATCAGTGAGTCCCAGGGATACAATGAGCAGTTCTTC.

The CDR3 region has the DNA TGTGCCACTCGTAGCGGGACATCCTACAATGAGCAGTTCTTC. Its translation is CATRSGTSYNEQFF. The chain combines TRBV24-1 with TRBJ2-1, with 8 bases fitting TRBD2. CDR1 is KGHDR and CDR2 is SFDVKD in the germline V gene. The CDR3 extends over 14 amino acids. With V trimmed by 10 bases and J by 1 base, 5 bases remained unmatched.

This chain links TRBV3-1 with TRBJ2-5, with 8 bases matching TRBD2. CDR3 length equals 16 residues. In germline, CDR1 is LGHDT, CDR2 YNNKEL (reference sequence). V shed 2 bases and J 1 base; nucleotides not matched to a gene: 6. The CDR3 coding sequence is TGTGCCAGCAGCCAACCCCGGGGGGGCCCCCAAGAGACCCAGTACTTC. It codes for CASSQPRGGPQETQYF.

This chain links TRBV3-1 with TRBJ1-1; tentative D call: TRBD1 (5 bases). CDR3 length: 14 residues. The V end was cut by 1 base, the J end by 6 bases, with 12 bases between. The V gene's germline CDR1 is LGHDT and CDR2 YNNKEL (reference sequence). CDR3 region: CASSQGAAGSEAFF. CDR3 DNA sequence: TGTGCCAGCAGCCAAGGGGCGGCAGGGTCTGAAGCTTTCTTT.

As concerns this clonotype: One end of the junction fails to match germline, which may point to a read error. The V call is TRBV12-3 or TRBV12-4, the J call TRBJ2-5, with D possibly being TRBD1 or TRBD2 (6 bases each). This CDR3 is 13 amino acids long. The CDR3 sequence: CASSVGGHGTEYF. In nucleotides, the CDR3 is TGTGCCAGTTCGGTGGGGGGCCACGGGACCGAGTACTTC.

The V gene is TRBV20-1, the J gene TRBJ2-7, with unresolved D. The CDR3 loop spans 13 amino acids. V was shortened by 8 bases and J by 7 bases, with 21 bases between the two germline ends. Germline V CDR1 and CDR2: DFQATT, SNEGSKA (reference sequence). The CDR3 spells CSSDGPDSREQYF. CDR3 bases: TGCAGTTCGGACGGGCCCGATTCCCGGGAGCAGTACTTC.

This clonotype was found many times. The chain recombines TRBV5-1 with TRBJ1-6, with D maybe TRBD1 (5 bases). Trimming took off 5 bases at V and 6 bases at J, with 12 bases between the two ends. Looked up from germline, CDR1 is SGHRS and CDR2 is YFSETQ. The CDR3 extends over 14 amino acids. The CDR3 sequence: CASRQPGLNSPLHF. The CDR3 DNA is TGCGCCAGCAGACAACCGGGACTTAATTCACCCCTCCACTTT.

This chain connects TRBV5-6 to TRBJ2-4; D unclear. The CDR3 runs 13 residues. V shed 1 base and J shed 14 bases, with 16 bases lying between them. Germline V gives CDR1 SGHDT, CDR2 YYEEEE. In DNA form, the CDR3 reads TGTGCCAGCAGCTTGACTGGGTCCCAGCTCAAGTACTTC. This sequence encodes CASSLTGSQLKYF.

This clonotype appeared a few times. V and J are TRBV5-1 and TRBJ2-3; D unresolved. The CDR3 is 16 amino acids. Germline CDR1 is SGHRS and CDR2 is YFSETQ. Trimming stripped 2 bases from V and 3 bases from J, with 16 bases between. The CDR3 DNA reads TGCGCCAGCAGCTTCCTTACTTCCCGGTTGACAGATACGCAGTATTTT. Translation: CASSFLTSRLTDTQYF.

This clonotype was observed a few times. The chain carries TRBV10-3 and TRBJ1-3, with D possibly matching TRBD1 (5 bases). This CDR3 is 16 amino acids long. Germline CDR1 is ENHRY and CDR2 is SYGVKD. Between the trimmed V and J ends, which lost 0 bases and 0 bases, there was a span of 9 bases. The CDR3 nucleotides read TGTGCCATCAGTGAGTCGAGGCAGGGCTCTGGAAACACCATATATTTT. Its protein is CAISESRQGSGNTIYF.

This chain connects TRBV6-5 to TRBJ2-3; 9 bases align to TRBD1. From germline, CDR1 is MNHEY and CDR2 SVGAGI. CDR3 length: 16 amino acids. Germline trimming cut 2 bases from V and 1 base from J; bases unmatched to any gene: 4. The CDR3 protein is CASSYLGQGGTDTQYF. In DNA, the CDR3 is TGTGCCAGCAGTTACCTGGGACAGGGTGGCACAGATACGCAGTATTTT.

This clonotype was recorded a few times. The chain combines TRBV12-3 or TRBV12-4 with TRBJ1-4, with D possibly being TRBD1 (5 bases). This CDR3 has 15 amino acids. V was shortened by 1 base and J by 5 bases, with 11 bases between the two germline ends. The CDR3 loop reads CASSLGDRLNEKLFF. The DNA of the CDR3 is TGTGCCAGCAGTTTAGGAGACAGACTAAATGAAAAACTGTTTTTT.